A selection of T cell receptor beta chains follows, all from one sample in a study of response to subunit inactivated influenza vaccine. Each CDR3 protein is one row after TCRdb ran MiXCR on the RT-PCR reads. This sample has hundreds of thousands of distinct CDR3 sequences; approximately 11% occur once, and the top ten carry about 10%. The sample was also reused in another study, on T cells expressing NK-cell markers.

This sample comprised PBMCs from blood, obtained on the day of vaccination. Receptor source: a man aged 50-60 years who received an inactivated influenza vaccine. The CDR3 runs from the conserved cysteine through the conserved F or W.

V	J	CDR3
TRBV6-2/TRBV6-3	TRBJ2-4	CASSPSGNIQYF
TRBV7-9	TRBJ2-5	CASTLEVGSGGETQYF
TRBV2	TRBJ2-7	CASTVLTSASYEQYF
TRBV9	TRBJ2-1	CASSVGTGGFNEQFF
TRBV7-4	TRBJ2-2	CASSCSTTSGRQNTGELFF
TRBV20-1	TRBJ2-4	CSARGLAGGPGRSNIQYF
TRBV12-3/TRBV12-4	TRBJ2-5	CASSAPGTSGETQYF
TRBV7-2	TRBJ2-1	CASTSGRYNEQFF
TRBV12-3/TRBV12-4	TRBJ2-3	CASSRSGDTDTQYF
TRBV19	TRBJ2-2	CASKKREENTGELFF
TRBV7-2	TRBJ1-2	CASSYRDVASSGYTF
TRBV28	TRBJ2-1	CASSTRQGNYNEQFF
TRBV12-3/TRBV12-4	TRBJ1-6	CAIKDRGSYNSPLHF
TRBV4-1	TRBJ2-5	CASSQEASGEETQYF
TRBV4-3	TRBJ1-1	CASSQDVGTGWYTEAFF
TRBV7-2	TRBJ2-1	CASSQTYREKAYNEQFF
TRBV7-9	TRBJ1-2	CASSLGADESYTF
TRBV29-1	TRBJ1-5	CSVEITDDQPQHF
TRBV3-1	TRBJ2-2	CASSNPTSSGELFF
TRBV12-3/TRBV12-4	TRBJ1-6	CASSKGQGSINSPLHF
TRBV5-1	TRBJ2-4	CASSLGDRGDIQYF
TRBV18	TRBJ2-7	CASSPDGVKQYF
TRBV27	TRBJ2-3	CASKGGASGRAFADTQYF
TRBV4-1	TRBJ2-1	CASSQVESRGLYNEQFF
TRBV20-1	TRBJ1-5	CSARGGQGAPNQPQHF
TRBV18	TRBJ2-1	CASSPGGLAGVGEQFF
TRBV6-2/TRBV6-3	TRBJ2-7	CASNNPRGLSEQYF
TRBV12-3/TRBV12-4	TRBJ1-3	CASSFGQYSGNTIYF
TRBV5-1	TRBJ2-1	CASSFSRDSQAFF
TRBV6-2/TRBV6-3	TRBJ2-2	CASATERQGVLAGELFF
TRBV4-3	TRBJ2-6	CASSQDAGGSGANVLTF
TRBV24-1	TRBJ2-2	CATSAGGVNTGELFF